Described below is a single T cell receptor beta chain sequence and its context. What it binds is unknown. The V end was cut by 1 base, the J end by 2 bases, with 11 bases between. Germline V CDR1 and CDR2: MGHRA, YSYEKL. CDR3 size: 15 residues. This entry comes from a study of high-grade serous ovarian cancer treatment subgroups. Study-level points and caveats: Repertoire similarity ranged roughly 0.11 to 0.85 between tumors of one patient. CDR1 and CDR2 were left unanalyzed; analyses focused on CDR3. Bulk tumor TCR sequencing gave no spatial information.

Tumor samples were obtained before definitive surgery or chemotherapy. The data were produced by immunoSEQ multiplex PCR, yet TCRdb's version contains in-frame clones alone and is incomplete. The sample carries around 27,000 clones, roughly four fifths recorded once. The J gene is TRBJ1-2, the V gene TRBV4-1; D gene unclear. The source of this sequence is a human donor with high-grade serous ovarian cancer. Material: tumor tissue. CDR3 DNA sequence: TGCGCCAGCAGCCAAGCTGCCGGAGGCAACTATGGCTACACCTTC. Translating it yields CASSQAAGGNYGYTF.